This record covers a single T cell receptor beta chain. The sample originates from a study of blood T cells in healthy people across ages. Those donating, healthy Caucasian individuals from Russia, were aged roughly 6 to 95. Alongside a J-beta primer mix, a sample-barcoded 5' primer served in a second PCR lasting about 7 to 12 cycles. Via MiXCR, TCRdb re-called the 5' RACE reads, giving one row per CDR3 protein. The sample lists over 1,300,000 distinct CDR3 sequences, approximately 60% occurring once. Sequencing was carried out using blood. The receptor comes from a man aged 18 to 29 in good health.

The CDR3 here is CASSKGDRARETQYF. CDR3 DNA: TGTGCCAGCAGCAAAGGGGACAGGGCTCGGGAGACCCAGTACTTC. The rearrangement uses TRBV21-1 and TRBJ2-4; TRBD1, as called in the table, went unchecked against the DNA. TRBJ2-5 matches the DNA end more closely, so the J call is doubtful. TRBV21-1 is tagged as a pseudogene. The CDR3 contains 15 residues.